This paragraph covers one T cell receptor beta chain sequence. Antigen: not known. TCRdb fed the 5' RACE reads into MiXCR, producing one record per CDR3 protein. The repertoire includes about 750,000 distinct CDR3 sequences, around 17% of them detected once, and under 20% sits in the top ten. The sample is drawn from a study of CD8 T cells in ankylosing spondylitis. Study-wide points: One TCR beta motif, made up of about 8 highly homologous variants, appeared characteristic of ankylosing spondylitis blood.

The source material was blood, either unsorted or a sorted T cell fraction (not recorded which). This TCR came from a male donor with ankylosing spondylitis.

The CDR3 loop reads CASNSPGLALYEQYF. DNA of the CDR3: TGTGCCAGCAACTCACCGGGACTAGCCCTCTACGAGCAGTACTTC. The genes are TRBV7-8 and TRBJ2-7, with TRBD2 identical over 9 bases. Germline CDR1 reads SGHVS; CDR2 reads FQNEAQ. The CDR3 is 15 amino acids. Trimming at V came to 7 bases and at J to 3 bases, leaving 10 bases not matched to a gene.